This section outlines one TCR beta chain sequence together with its context. This clonotype was seen a few times. The target of this receptor is not known. Base qualities were left out, and no much larger clone turns up one base away. This sample stems from a study of patients and donors after allogeneic stem cell transplantation (dated by TCRdb to the early 2020s). V gives up 0 bases and J gives up 2 bases, and the segment between their germline ends measures 7 bases. CDR1 and CDR2, per the germline V gene (reference sequence), are DFQATT and SNEGSKA. The CDR3 covers 14 residues, taking in both the cysteine and the phenylalanine. Only the CDR3 DNA stays, 42 bases, in frame from base 1. The method was RT-PCR. The instrument was a NextSeq 550. TCRdb reworked the public reads: Q25 trimming with fastp, MiXCR clone assembly, productive beta chains retained. Identical CDR3 protein sequences are pooled into one entry, listed with their most common genes and DNA. The sample records roughly 940,000 distinct CDR3 sequences, under 20% of which are singletons. The ten largest clones add up to 6% of the sample.

The sequenced sample consisted of blood, either unsorted or a sorted T cell fraction (not recorded which). The source of this sequence is a human donor who was either an allogeneic HSCT recipient or a stem cell or donor lymphocyte infusion donor (not recorded which). It is not recorded whose cells these are; they may come from a transplant donor. In this chain, TRBV20-1 is recombined with TRBJ1-4; the D region possibly corresponds to TRBD1 (5 bases align). Read as DNA, the sequence is TGCAGTGCTAGAGATACAGGCACTAATGAAAAACTGTTTTTT. Protein translation: CSARDTGTNEKLFF.